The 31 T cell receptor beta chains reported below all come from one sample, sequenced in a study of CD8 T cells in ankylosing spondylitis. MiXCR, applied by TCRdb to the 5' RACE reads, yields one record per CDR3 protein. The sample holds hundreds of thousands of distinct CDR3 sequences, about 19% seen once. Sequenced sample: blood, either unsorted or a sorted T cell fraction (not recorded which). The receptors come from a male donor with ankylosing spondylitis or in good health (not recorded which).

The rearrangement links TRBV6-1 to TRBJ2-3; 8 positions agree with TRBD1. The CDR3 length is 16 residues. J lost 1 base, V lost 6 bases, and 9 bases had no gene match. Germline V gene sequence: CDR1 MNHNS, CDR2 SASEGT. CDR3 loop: CASSRWTGRGTDTQYF. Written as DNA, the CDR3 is TGTGCCAGCAGCCGTTGGACAGGGCGGGGCACAGATACGCAGTATTTT.

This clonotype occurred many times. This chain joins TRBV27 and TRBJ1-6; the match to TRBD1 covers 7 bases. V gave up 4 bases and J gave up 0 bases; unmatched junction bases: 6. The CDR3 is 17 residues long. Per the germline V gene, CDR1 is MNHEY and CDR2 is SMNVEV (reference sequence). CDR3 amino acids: CASSSNRGSSYNSPLHF. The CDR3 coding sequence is TGTGCCAGCAGTTCTAACAGGGGAAGCTCCTATAATTCACCCCTCCACTTT.

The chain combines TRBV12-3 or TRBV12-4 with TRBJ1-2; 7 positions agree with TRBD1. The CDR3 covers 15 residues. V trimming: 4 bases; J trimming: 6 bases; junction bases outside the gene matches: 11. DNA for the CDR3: TGTGCCAGCAGTTCCGGACCGCAGGGGGGCGATGGCTACACCTTC. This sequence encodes CASSSGPQGGDGYTF.

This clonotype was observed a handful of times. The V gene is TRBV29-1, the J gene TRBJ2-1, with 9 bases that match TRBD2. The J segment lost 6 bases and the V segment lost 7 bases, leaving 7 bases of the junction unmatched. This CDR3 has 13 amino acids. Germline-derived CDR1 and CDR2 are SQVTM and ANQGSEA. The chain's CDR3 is CSGGTSRANEQFF. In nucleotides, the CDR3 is TGCAGCGGCGGGACTAGCAGGGCCAATGAGCAGTTCTTC.

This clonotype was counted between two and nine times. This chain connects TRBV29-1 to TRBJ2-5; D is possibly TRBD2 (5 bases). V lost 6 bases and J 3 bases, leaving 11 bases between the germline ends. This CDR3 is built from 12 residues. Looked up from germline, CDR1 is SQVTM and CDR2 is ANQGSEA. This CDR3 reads CSVQRLEETQYF. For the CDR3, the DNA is TGCAGCGTACAGCGGCTCGAAGAGACCCAGTACTTC.

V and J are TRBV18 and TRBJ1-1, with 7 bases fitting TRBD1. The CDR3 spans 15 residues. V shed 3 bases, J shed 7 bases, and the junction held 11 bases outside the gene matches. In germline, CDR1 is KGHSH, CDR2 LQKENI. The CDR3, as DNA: TGTGCCAGCTCACCCCTGACGACAGGGTTGGGTGAAGCTTTCTTT. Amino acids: CASSPLTTGLGEAFF.

The CDR3 sequence is CASSYDRFGETQYF. CDR3 in DNA: TGTGCCAGCAGTTACGACCGGTTCGGAGAGACCCAGTACTTC. The V call is TRBV6-5, the J call TRBJ2-5; D is unclear. This CDR3 spans 14 amino acids. Deletions cut 2 bases from V and 4 bases from J, with 11 bases between. CDR1 and CDR2 (germline): MNHEY, SVGAGI.

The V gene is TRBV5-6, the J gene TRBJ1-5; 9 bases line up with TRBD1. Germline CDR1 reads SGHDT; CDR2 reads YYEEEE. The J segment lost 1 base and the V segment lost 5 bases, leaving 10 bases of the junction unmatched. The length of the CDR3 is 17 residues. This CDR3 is CASRLWAGQGSNQPQHF. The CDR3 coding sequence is TGTGCCAGCAGACTTTGGGCGGGACAGGGCAGCAATCAGCCCCAGCATTTT.

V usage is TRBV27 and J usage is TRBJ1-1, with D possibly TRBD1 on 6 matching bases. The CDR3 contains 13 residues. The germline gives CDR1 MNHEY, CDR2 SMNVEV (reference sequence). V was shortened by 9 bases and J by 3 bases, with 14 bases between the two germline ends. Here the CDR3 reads CASSRGMYTEAFF. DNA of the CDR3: TGTGCCAGTTCAAGGGGGATGTACACTGAAGCTTTCTTT.

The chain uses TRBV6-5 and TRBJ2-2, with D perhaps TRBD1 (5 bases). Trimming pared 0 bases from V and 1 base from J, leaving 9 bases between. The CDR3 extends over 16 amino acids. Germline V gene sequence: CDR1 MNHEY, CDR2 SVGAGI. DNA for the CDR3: TGTGCCAGCAGTTACTCGACAGCCATGAACACCGGGGAGCTGTTTTTT. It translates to CASSYSTAMNTGELFF.

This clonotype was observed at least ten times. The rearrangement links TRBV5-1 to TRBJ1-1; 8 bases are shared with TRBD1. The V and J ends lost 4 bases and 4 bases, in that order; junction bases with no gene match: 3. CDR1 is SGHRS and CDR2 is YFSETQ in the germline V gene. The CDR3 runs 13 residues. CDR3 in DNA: TGCGCCAGCAGCATGGGACAGGTCACTGAAGCTTTCTTT. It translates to CASSMGQVTEAFF.

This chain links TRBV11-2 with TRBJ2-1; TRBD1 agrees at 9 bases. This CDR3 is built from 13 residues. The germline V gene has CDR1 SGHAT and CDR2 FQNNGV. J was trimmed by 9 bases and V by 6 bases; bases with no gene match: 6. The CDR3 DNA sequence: TGTGCCAGCAGAAACAGGGGGCAAGGTGAGCAGTTCTTC. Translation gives CASRNRGQGEQFF.

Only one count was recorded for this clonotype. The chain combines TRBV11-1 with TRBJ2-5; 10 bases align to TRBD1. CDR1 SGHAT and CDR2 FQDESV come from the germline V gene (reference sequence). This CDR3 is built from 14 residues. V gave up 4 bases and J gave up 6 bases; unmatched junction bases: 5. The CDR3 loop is CASSYRTGGKTQYF. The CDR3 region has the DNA TGTGCCAGCAGCTACCGGACAGGGGGGAAGACCCAGTACTTC. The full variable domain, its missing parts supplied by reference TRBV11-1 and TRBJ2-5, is EAEVAQSPRYKITEKSQAVAFWCDPISGHATLYWYRQILGQGPELLVQFQDESVVDDSQLPKDRFSAERLKGVDSTLKIQPAELGDSAMYLCASSYRTGGKTQYFGPGTRLLVL.

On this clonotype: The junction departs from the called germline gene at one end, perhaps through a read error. The CDR3: CASTLNTGNGELFF. For the CDR3, the DNA is TGCGCCAGCACCTTGAACACGGGGAACGGGGAGCTGTTTTTT. This chain connects TRBV5-1 to TRBJ2-2; possible D gene TRBD2, 5 bases. The CDR3 has 14 amino acids. Germline V gene sequence: CDR1 SGHRS, CDR2 YFSETQ.

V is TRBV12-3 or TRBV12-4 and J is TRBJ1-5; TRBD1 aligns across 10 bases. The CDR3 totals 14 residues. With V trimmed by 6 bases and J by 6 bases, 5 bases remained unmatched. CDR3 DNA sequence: TGTGCCAGCAGGGACCGGGACAGGGGTCAGCCCCAGCATTTT. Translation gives CASRDRDRGQPQHF.

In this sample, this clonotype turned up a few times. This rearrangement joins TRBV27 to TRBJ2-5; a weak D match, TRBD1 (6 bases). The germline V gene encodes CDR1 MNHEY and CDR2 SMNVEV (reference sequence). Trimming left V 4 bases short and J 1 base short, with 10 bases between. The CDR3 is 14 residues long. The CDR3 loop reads CASSSTTGQETQYF. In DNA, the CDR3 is TGTGCCAGCAGTTCGACGACAGGCCAAGAGACCCAGTACTTC.

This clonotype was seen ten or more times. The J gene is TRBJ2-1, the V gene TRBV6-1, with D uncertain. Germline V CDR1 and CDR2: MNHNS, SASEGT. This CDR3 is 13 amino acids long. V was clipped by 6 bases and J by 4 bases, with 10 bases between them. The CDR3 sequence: CASSLTVYNEQFF. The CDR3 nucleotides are TGTGCCAGCAGCTTGACGGTGTACAATGAGCAGTTCTTC.

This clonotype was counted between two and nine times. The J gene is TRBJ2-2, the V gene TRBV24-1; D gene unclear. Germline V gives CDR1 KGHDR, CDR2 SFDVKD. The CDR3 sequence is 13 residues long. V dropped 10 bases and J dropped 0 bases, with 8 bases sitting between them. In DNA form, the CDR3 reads TGTGCCACTAGGACGTCGAACACCGGGGAGCTGTTTTTT. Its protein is CATRTSNTGELFF.

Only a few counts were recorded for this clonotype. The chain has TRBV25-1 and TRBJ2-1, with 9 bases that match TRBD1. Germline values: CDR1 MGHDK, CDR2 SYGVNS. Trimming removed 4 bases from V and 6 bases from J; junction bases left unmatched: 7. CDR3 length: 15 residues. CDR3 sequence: CASSVRDRAINEQFF. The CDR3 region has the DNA TGTGCCAGCAGTGTCCGGGACAGGGCCATCAATGAGCAGTTCTTC.

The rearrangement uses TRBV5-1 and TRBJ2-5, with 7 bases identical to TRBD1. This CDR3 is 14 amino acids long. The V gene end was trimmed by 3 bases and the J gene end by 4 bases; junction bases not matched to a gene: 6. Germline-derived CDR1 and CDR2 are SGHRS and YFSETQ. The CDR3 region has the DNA TGCGCCAGCAGCTCACAGGGGTTCGGAGAGACCCAGTACTTC. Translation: CASSSQGFGETQYF.

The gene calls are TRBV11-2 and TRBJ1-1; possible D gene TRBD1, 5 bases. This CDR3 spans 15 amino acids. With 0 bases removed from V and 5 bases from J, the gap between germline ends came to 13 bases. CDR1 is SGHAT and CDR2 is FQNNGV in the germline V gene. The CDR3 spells CASSLDWGQRTEAFF. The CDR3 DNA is TGTGCCAGCAGCTTAGACTGGGGCCAAAGGACTGAAGCTTTCTTT.

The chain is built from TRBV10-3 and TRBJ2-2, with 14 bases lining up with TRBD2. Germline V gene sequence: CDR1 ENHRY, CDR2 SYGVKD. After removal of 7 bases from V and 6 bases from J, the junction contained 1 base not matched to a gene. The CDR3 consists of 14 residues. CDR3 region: CAIMTSGRAGELFF. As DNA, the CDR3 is TGTGCCATCATGACTAGCGGGAGGGCCGGGGAGCTGTTTTTT.

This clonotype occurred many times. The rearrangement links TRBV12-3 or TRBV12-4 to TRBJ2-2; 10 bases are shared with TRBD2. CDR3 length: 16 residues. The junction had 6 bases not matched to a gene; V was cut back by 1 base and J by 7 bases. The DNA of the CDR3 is TGTGCCAGCAGTTTAGGGCTAGCGGGAGCTAACGGGGAGCTGTTTTTT. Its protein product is CASSLGLAGANGELFF.

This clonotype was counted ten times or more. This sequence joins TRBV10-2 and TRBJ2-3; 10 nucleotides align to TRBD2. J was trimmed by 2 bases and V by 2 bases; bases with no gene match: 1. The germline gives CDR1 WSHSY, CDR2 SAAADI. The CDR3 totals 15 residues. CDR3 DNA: TGCGCCAGCAGTGAGGGACTAGCGGTCACAGATACGCAGTATTTT. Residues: CASSEGLAVTDTQYF.

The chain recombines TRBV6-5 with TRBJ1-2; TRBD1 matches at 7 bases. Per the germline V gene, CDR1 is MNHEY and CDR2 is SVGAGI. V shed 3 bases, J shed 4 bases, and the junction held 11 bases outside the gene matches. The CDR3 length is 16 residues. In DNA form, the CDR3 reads TGTGCCAGCAGTTATATTAAGGGGGCTTTGGGCTATGGCTACACCTTC. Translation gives CASSYIKGALGYGYTF.

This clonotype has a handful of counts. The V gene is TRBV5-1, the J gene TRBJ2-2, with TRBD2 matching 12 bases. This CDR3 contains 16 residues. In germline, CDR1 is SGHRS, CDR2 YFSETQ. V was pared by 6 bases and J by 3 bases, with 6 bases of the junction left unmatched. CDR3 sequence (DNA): TGCGCCAGCACCGAAACTAGCGGGAGGTACACCGGGGAGCTGTTTTTT. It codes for CASTETSGRYTGELFF. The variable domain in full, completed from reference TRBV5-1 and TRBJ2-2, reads KAGVTQTPRYLIKTRGQQVTLSCSPISGHRSVSWYQQTPGQGLQFLFEYFSETQRNKGNFPGRFSGRQFSNSRSEMNVSTLELGDSALYLCASTETSGRYTGELFFGEGSRLTVL.

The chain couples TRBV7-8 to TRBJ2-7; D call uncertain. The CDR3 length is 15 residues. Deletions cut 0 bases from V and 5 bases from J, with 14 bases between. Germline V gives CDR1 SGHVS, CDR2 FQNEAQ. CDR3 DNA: TGTGCCAGCAGCTTAGCTGGCACCTTCCCCCACGAGCAGTACGTC. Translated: CASSLAGTFPHEQYV.

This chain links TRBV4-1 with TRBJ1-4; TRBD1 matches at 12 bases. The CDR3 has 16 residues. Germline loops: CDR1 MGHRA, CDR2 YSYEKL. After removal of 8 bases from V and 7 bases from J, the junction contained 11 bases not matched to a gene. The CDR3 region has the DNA TGCGCCAGCTCTCCGGGACAGGGGGCCGGAAGTGAAAAACTGTTTTTT. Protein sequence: CASSPGQGAGSEKLFF.

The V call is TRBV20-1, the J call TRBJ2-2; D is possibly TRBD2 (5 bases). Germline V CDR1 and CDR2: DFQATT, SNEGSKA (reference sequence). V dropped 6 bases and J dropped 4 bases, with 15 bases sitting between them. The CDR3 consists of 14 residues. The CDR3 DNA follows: TGCAGTGCCCCGCGGCCACGGGGCACCGGGGAGCTGTTTTTT. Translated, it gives CSAPRPRGTGELFF.

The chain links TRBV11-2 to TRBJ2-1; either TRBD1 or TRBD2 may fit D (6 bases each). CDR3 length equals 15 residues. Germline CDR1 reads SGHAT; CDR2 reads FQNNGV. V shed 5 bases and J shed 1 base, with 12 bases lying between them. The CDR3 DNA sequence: TGTGCCAGCAGCCAAGGAGGGGGGTCCTACAATGAGCAGTTCTTC. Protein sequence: CASSQGGGSYNEQFF.

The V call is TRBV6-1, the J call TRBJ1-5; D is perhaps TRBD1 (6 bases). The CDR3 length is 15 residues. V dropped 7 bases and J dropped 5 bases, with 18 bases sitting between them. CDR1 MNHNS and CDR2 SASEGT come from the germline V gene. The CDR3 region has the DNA TGTGCCAGCAACTCAGGGGATGGTCCCCATCAGCCCCAGCATTTT. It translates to CASNSGDGPHQPQHF.